These 12 T cell receptor beta chains share one sample of origin, sequenced in a study of identical twins. Using its own MiXCR run on the 5' RACE reads, TCRdb lists one record per CDR3 protein. The table includes about 430,000 distinct CDR3 sequences, around 20% detected once. The source material was naive T cells sorted from blood. These receptor sequences come from a man in his forties or fifties in good health.

This clonotype was recorded at least ten times. The rearrangement joins TRBV20-1 to TRBJ2-3; D ambiguous. CDR1 is DFQATT and CDR2 is SNEGSKA in the germline V gene (reference sequence). The CDR3 spans 16 residues. Trimming removed 0 bases at V and 1 base at J, with 14 bases between. As DNA, the CDR3 is TGCAGTGCTAGAGATTTCCCGGGTATTGGCACAGATACGCAGTATTTT. Its translation: CSARDFPGIGTDTQYF.

J is TRBJ2-5 and V is TRBV5-1, with D unresolved. Germline loops: CDR1 SGHRS, CDR2 YFSETQ. V gave up 4 bases and J gave up 5 bases, with 21 bases separating them. This CDR3 has 16 residues. The CDR3 here is CASSPLPGLKRETQYF. Written as DNA, the CDR3 is TGCGCCAGCAGCCCTCTCCCCGGGTTAAAGAGGGAGACCCAGTACTTC.

The genes are TRBV5-1 and TRBJ2-1; D remains unclear. V lost 0 bases, J lost 0 bases, and 10 bases lay in between. This CDR3 is 16 amino acids long. Germline V gene data show CDR1 as SGHRS and CDR2 as YFSETQ. This CDR3 is CASSLEAGASYNEQFF. DNA for the CDR3: TGCGCCAGCAGCTTGGAGGCAGGCGCCTCCTACAATGAGCAGTTCTTC.

This clonotype was observed many times. The chain couples TRBV20-1 to TRBJ2-3; TRBD2 matches 12 bases. This CDR3 has 15 residues. V lost 1 base to trimming and J lost 3 bases; unmatched junction nucleotides: 2. Germline CDR1 reads DFQATT; CDR2 reads SNEGSKA (reference sequence). The CDR3 DNA sequence: TGCAGTGCTAGAGGGACTAGCGGGATTACAGATACGCAGTATTTT. Its protein product is CSARGTSGITDTQYF.

The V gene is TRBV20-1, the J gene TRBJ2-3; the match to TRBD2 covers 7 bases. The germline CDR1 and CDR2 sequences are DFQATT and SNEGSKA (reference sequence). The CDR3 covers 15 residues. V lost 1 base and J lost 5; bases outside the gene matches: 9. CDR3 protein: CSARGSASGGDTQYF. CDR3 coding DNA: TGCAGTGCTAGAGGGTCGGCTAGCGGCGGAGATACGCAGTATTTT.

In this sample, this clonotype turned up a few times. The genes are TRBV21-1 and TRBJ2-1; TRBD1, the table's D call, was not compared with the DNA. TRBV21-1 is a pseudogene segment. The CDR3 is made up of 17 amino acids. The CDR3 sequence is CASSKGPGQGSYNEQFF. Here the CDR3 DNA reads TGTGCCAGCAGCAAAGGACCGGGACAGGGATCCTACAATGAGCAGTTCTTC.

The chain uses TRBV4-3 and TRBJ1-2; unclear D gene. The V gene lost 2 bases and the J gene lost 4 bases, with 11 bases spanning the gap. Germline V gene data show CDR1 as LGHNA and CDR2 as YSLEER. This CDR3 has 14 residues. CDR3 coding DNA: TGCGCCAGCAGCCAAACCCGGGCCCGCTATGGCTACACCTTC. This gives the protein CASSQTRARYGYTF.

The table lists this clonotype with many counts. In nucleotides, the CDR3 is TGTGCCAGCAAAGGGGACACCTACGAGCAGTACTTC. Translated, it gives CASKGDTYEQYF. The gene calls are TRBV12-3 or TRBV12-4 and TRBJ2-7; D is perhaps TRBD1 (6 bases). The CDR3 consists of 12 residues. Trimming removed 7 bases from V and 2 bases from J, with 9 bases in between.

CDR3 amino acids: CAISTNTGSANTEAFF. Written as DNA, the CDR3 is TGTGCCATCAGTACCAATACAGGGTCGGCGAACACTGAAGCTTTCTTT. J is TRBJ1-1 and V is TRBV10-3; perhaps TRBD1 as D (6 bases). The CDR3 sequence is 16 residues long. Trimming took off 5 bases at V and 1 base at J, with 17 bases between the two ends. Germline V lookup: CDR1 ENHRY, CDR2 SYGVKD.

The chain couples TRBV18 to TRBJ2-7, with 10 bases identical to TRBD2. The CDR3 covers 14 residues. J lost 3 bases, V lost 3 bases, and 2 bases had no gene match. Germline-derived CDR1 and CDR2 are KGHSH and LQKENI. In DNA form, the CDR3 reads TGTGCCAGCTCACCGCAGCGGGGGGGCTACGAGCAGTACTTC. Protein sequence: CASSPQRGGYEQYF.

The chain has TRBV28 and TRBJ2-7, with D possibly being TRBD2 (5 bases). V shed 7 bases and J shed 2 bases, with 9 bases lying between them. Per the germline V gene, CDR1 is MDHEN and CDR2 is SYDVKM. The CDR3 has 12 residues. In nucleotides, the CDR3 is TGTGCCAGCAAAGAGGGTCCCTACGAGCAGTACTTC. Translation gives CASKEGPYEQYF.

The chain employs TRBV20-1 and TRBJ2-3, with TRBD1 matching over 7 bases. This CDR3 region has 15 residues. The V gene end was trimmed by 1 base and the J gene end by 0 bases; junction bases not matched to a gene: 4. Germline CDR1 is DFQATT and CDR2 is SNEGSKA (reference sequence). Written as DNA, the CDR3 is TGCAGTGCTAGAGTGGACAGGATAAGCACAGATACGCAGTATTTT. It translates to CSARVDRISTDTQYF.